The rows below give T cell receptor beta chains drawn from one sample of a study of PD-L1 blockade in urothelial cancer. Using immunoSEQ multiplex PCR, the repertoire was profiled, and TCRdb retains in-frame clones only, with some absent. The data contain 85,000 to 100,000 clones, over 90% of them singletons. Sequenced here: PBMCs, sampled around atezolizumab (anti-PD-L1) treatment. Receptors were obtained from a man between 60 and 70 years old with urothelial cancer. CDR3s include the opening cysteine and the closing phenylalanine or tryptophan. The D gene is left open where the match is weak.

len	j_gene	v_gene	d_gene	CDR3aa	CDR3nt
17	TRBJ2-2	TRBV6-1	TRBD2	CASSGLAGGPNTGELFF	TGTGCCAGCAGTGGACTAGCGGGGGGCCCGAACACCGGGGAGCTGTTTTTT
16	TRBJ2-3	TRBV5-6	TRBD1	CASSWRTGTSTDTQYF	TGTGCCAGCAGCTGGAGGACAGGGACGAGCACAGATACGCAGTATTTT
13	TRBJ1-1	TRBV7-2	-	CASRTGLGTEAFF	TGTGCCAGCAGGACAGGCTTGGGCACTGAAGCTTTCTTT
12	TRBJ2-7	TRBV6-1	-	CASRTDTYEQYF	TGTGCCAGCAGGACAGATACCTACGAGCAGTACTTC
12	TRBJ2-7	TRBV29-1	TRBD2	CSGRGASREQYF	TGCAGCGGGCGGGGGGCCTCCCGCGAGCAGTACTTC
17	TRBJ1-1	TRBV5-6	TRBD1	CASSHPARQGVNTEAFF	TGTGCCAGCAGCCATCCTGCTCGACAGGGGGTAAACACTGAAGCTTTCTTT
17	TRBJ2-2	TRBV4-2	TRBD2	CASSQDAREVTTGELFF	TGTGCCAGCAGCCAAGATGCGCGGGAGGTCACAACCGGGGAGCTGTTTTTT
18	TRBJ1-3	TRBV4-3	-	CASSYSLDRGFSGNTIYF	TGCGCCAGCAGCTACTCACTCGACCGAGGATTCTCTGGAAACACCATATATTTT
16	TRBJ1-1	TRBV7-9	TRBD1	CASSLGQGASNTEAFF	TGTGCCAGCAGCTTAGGCCAGGGGGCCTCGAACACTGAAGCTTTCTTT
13	TRBJ2-2	TRBV7-3	-	CASSSLGSGELFF	TGTGCCAGCAGCTCACTCGGGTCCGGGGAGCTGTTTTTT
14	TRBJ2-7	TRBV5-4	-	CASSLDGGGYEQYF	TGTGCCAGCAGCTTGGACGGGGGAGGCTACGAGCAGTACTTC
15	TRBJ1-4	TRBV6-5	TRBD1	CASRPTGQLNEKLFF	TGTGCCAGTCGACCCACGGGACAGCTTAATGAAAAACTGTTTTTT
16	TRBJ2-3	TRBV4-3	TRBD2	CASSQDPAGPTDTQYF	TGCGCCAGCAGCCAAGACCCAGCGGGACCCACAGATACGCAGTATTTT
15	TRBJ1-4	TRBV15	-	CATSRDLGVGEKLFF	TGTGCCACCAGCAGGGACCTAGGGGTTGGTGAAAAACTGTTTTTT
17	TRBJ2-5	TRBV5-6	TRBD2	CASLPVPLAGLQETQYF	TGTGCCAGCCTACCAGTTCCGCTAGCGGGGCTCCAAGAGACCCAGTACTTC
13	TRBJ2-1	TRBV7-3	-	CASSLLGGQEQFF	TGTGCCAGCAGCTTATTAGGCGGGCAGGAGCAGTTCTTC
15	TRBJ2-5	TRBV5-1	-	CASSLDLRGGETQYF	TGCGCCAGCAGCTTGGACTTAAGGGGGGGAGAGACCCAGTACTTC
13	TRBJ1-1	TRBV6-1	-	CASSGQLNTEAFF	TGTGCCAGCAGTGGACAACTGAACACTGAAGCTTTCTTT